Detailed here is one T cell receptor (beta chain). As yet, its antigen is unknown. The data were produced by immunoSEQ multiplex PCR, yet TCRdb's version contains in-frame clones alone and is incomplete. The sample records around 150,000 clones, 80% to 95% being singletons. This sample is drawn from a study of T cell responses to AZD1222 COVID-19 vaccine. The CDR3 has 16 amino acids. Germline CDR1 and CDR2: LGHDT and YNNKEL (reference sequence). V gave up 4 bases and J gave up 6 bases; unmatched junction bases: 12. Study findings and constraints: It was only five to seven AZD1222 recipients who were seropositive at baseline. Targets within unmutated variant regions were reportedly found for nearly half of spike-specific TCRs. Donor demographics were predominantly white British with a female majority; clonal diversity may be underestimated.

The sequencing used peripheral blood, collected 28 days after the second AZD1222 dose. The chain is built from TRBV3-1 (or the pseudogene TRBV3-2) and TRBJ2-3; 8 bases align to TRBD2. The source is an adult who received the AZD1222 COVID-19 vaccine. In DNA form, the CDR3 reads TGTGCCAGCAGCCCCCAGGGCGGGAGGCCGAGGGATACGCAGTATTTT. It translates to CASSPQGGRPRDTQYF.